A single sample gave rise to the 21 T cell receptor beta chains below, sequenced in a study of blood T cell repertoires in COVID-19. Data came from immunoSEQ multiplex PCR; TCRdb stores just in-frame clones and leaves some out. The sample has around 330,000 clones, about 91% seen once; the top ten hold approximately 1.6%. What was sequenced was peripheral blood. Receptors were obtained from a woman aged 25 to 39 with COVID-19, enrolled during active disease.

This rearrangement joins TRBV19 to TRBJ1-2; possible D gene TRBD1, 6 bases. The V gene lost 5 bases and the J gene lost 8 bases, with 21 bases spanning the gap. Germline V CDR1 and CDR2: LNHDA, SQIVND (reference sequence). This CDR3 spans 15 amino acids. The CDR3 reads CASSGQGFVLEGYTF. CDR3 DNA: TGTGCCAGTAGTGGTCAGGGGTTCGTCCTCGAGGGCTACACCTTC.

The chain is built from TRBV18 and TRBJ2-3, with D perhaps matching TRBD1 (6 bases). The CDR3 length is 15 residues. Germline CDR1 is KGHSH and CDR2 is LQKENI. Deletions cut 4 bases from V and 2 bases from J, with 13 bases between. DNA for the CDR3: TGTGCCAGCTCACGATACAGGGACCCCACAGATACGCAGTATTTT. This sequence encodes CASSRYRDPTDTQYF.

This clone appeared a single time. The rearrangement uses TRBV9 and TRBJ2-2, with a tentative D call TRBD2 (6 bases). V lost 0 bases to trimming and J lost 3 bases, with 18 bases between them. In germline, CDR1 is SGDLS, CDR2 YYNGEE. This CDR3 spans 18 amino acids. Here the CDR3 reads CASSVDKWTMTDTGELFF. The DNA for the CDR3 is TGTGCCAGCAGCGTAGATAAGTGGACTATGACCGACACCGGGGAGCTGTTTTTT.

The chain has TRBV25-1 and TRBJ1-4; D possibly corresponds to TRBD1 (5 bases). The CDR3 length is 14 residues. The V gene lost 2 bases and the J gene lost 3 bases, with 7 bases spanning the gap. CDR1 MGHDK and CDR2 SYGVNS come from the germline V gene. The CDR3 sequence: CASSERGSNEKLFF. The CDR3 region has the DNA TGTGCCAGCAGTGAAAGGGGATCTAATGAAAAACTGTTTTTT.

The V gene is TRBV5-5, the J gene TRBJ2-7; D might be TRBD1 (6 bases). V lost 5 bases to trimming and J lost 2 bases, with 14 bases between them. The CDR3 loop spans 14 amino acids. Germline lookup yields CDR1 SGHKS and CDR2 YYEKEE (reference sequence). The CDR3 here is CASRFDGQTYEQYV. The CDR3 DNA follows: TGTGCCAGCAGATTTGACGGACAGACCTACGAGCAGTACGTC.

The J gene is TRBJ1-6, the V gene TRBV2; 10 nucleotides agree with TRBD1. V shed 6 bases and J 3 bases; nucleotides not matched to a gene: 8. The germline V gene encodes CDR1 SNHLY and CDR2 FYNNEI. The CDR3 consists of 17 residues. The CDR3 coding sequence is TGTGCCAGCAGGTCCTGGGACAGGGGAAACTATAATTCACCCCTCCACTTT. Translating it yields CASRSWDRGNYNSPLHF.

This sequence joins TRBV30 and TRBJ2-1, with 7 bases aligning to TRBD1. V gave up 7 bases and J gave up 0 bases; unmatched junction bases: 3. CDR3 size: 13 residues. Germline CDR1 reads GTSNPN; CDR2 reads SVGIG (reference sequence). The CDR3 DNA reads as TGTGCCTCCAGACAGGGCTCCTACAATGAGCAGTTCTTC. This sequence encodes CASRQGSYNEQFF.

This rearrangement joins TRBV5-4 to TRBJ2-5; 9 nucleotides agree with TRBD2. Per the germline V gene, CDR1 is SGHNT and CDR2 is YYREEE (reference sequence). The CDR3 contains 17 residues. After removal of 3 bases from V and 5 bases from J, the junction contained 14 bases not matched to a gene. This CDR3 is CASSSRGLAGSGETQYF. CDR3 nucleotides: TGTGCCAGCAGCTCTAGGGGTCTAGCGGGGTCGGGGGAGACCCAGTACTTC.

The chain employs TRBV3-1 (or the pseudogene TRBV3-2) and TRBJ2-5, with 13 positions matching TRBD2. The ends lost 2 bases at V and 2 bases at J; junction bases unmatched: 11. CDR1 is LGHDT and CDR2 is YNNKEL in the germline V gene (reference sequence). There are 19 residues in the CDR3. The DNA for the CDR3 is TGTGCCAGCAGCCAAAGTAAACTAGCGGGGGGGCTGGGGCAAGAGACCCAGTACTTC. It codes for CASSQSKLAGGLGQETQYF.

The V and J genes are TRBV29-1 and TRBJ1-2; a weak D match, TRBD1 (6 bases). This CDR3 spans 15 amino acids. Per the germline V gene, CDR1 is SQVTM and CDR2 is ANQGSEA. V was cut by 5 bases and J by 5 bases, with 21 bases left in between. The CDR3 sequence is CSVNEENRVEYGYTF. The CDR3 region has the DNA TGCAGCGTTAACGAGGAGAACAGGGTAGAATATGGCTACACCTTC.

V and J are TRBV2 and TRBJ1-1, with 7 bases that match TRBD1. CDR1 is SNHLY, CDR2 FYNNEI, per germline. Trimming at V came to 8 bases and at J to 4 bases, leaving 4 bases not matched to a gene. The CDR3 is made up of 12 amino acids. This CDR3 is CASDRVATEAFF. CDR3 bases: TGTGCCAGCGACAGGGTGGCCACTGAAGCTTTCTTT.

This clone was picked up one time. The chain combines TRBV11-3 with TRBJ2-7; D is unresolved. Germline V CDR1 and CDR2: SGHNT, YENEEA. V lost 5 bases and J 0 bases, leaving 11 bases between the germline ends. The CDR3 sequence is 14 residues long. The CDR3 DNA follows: TGTGCCAGCAGCCTCGGCGGTCCCTCCTACGAGCAGTACTTC. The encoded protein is CASSLGGPSYEQYF.

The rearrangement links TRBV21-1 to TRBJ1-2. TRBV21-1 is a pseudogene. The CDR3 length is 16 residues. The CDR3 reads CASSTSLRAGPAGYTF. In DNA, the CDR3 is TGTGCCAGCAGCACATCCCTGAGGGCGGGGCCGGCGGGCTACACCTTC.

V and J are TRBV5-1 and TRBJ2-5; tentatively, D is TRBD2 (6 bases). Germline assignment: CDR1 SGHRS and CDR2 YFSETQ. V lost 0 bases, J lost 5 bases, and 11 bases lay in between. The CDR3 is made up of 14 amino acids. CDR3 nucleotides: TGCGCCAGCAGCTTGGTGGGGGGACGGGAGACCCAGTACTTC. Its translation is CASSLVGGRETQYF. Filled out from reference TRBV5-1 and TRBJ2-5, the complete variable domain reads KAGVTQTPRYLIKTRGQQVTLSCSPISGHRSVSWYQQTPGQGLQFLFEYFSETQRNKGNFPGRFSGRQFSNSRSEMNVSTLELGDSALYLCASSLVGGRETQYFGPGTRLLVL.

CDR3 nucleotides: TGTGCCAGCAGGCCCTCAGGCGTAGATACGCAGTATTTT. This translates into CASRPSGVDTQYF. The chain links TRBV27 to TRBJ2-3; unclear D gene. CDR1 and CDR2 (germline): MNHEY, SMNVEV (reference sequence). The CDR3 length is 13 residues. The ends were cut back, 6 bases at V and 5 bases at J, with 12 bases in the middle.

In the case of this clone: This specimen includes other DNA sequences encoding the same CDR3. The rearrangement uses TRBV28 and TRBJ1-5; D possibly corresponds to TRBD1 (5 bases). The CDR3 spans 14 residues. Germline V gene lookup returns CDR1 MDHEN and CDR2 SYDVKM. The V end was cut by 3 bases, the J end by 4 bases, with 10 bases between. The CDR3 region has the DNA TGTGCCAGCAGTTTGGGTCAGGGAAATCAGCCCCAGCATTTT. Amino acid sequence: CASSLGQGNQPQHF. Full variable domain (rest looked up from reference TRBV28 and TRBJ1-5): DVKVTQSSRYLVKRTGEKVFLECVQDMDHENMFWYRQDPGLGLRLIYFSYDVKMKEKGDIPEGYSVSREKKERFSLILESASTNQTSMYLCASSLGQGNQPQHFGDGTRLSIL.

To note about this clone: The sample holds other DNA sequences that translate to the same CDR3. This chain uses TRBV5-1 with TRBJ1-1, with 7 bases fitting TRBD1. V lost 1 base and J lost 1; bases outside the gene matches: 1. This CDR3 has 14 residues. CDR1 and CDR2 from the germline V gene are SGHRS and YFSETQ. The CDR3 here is CASSLSGGNTEAFF. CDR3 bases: TGCGCCAGCAGCTTGTCAGGGGGGAACACTGAAGCTTTCTTT.

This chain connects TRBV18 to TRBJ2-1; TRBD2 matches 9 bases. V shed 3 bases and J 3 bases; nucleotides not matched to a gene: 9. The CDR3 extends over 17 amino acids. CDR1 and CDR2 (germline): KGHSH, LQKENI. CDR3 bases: TGTGCCAGCTCACCCTCAGTTCGCGGGGGGGGCTACAATGAGCAGTTCTTC. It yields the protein CASSPSVRGGGYNEQFF.

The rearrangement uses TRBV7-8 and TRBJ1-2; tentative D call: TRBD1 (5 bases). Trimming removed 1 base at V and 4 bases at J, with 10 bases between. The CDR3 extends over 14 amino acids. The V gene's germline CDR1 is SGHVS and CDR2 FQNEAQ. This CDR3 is CASSLDRGSYGYTF. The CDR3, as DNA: TGTGCCAGCAGCTTAGATCGGGGGAGCTATGGCTACACCTTC.

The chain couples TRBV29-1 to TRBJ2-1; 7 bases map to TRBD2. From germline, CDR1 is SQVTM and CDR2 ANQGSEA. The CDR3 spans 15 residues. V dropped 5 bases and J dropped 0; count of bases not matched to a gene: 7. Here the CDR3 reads CSVSGAAGSYNEQFF. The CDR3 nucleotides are TGCAGCGTTAGCGGGGCCGCGGGCTCCTACAATGAGCAGTTCTTC.

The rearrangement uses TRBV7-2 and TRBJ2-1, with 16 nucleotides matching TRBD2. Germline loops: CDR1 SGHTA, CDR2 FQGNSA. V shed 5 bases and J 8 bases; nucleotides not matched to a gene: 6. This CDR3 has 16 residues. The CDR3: CASSGTSGGAVYEQFF. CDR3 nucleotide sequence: TGTGCCAGCAGCGGGACTAGCGGGGGGGCTGTCTATGAGCAGTTCTTC.